This T cell receptor beta chain was sequenced in a study of blood T cell repertoires in COVID-19. The wider study: The United States, Italy and Spain provided the acute and convalescent COVID-19 samples. The cDNA or gDNA used as material had been derived from T cells, B-cell-depleted T cells, or PBMCs.

Original processing methods: Nucleated cell counts were estimated from reference gene primer amplification. Using immunoSEQ multiplex PCR, the repertoire was profiled, and TCRdb retains in-frame clones only, with some absent. V, J and clone size derive from that table, while D and trimming were established from the DNA sequence. Of over 50,000 clones in the sample, approximately 84% were seen once. The J segment lost 8 bases and the V segment lost 2 bases, leaving 2 bases of the junction unmatched. The CDR3 has 13 residues. Germline CDR1 is SGHNT and CDR2 is YYREEE (reference sequence). The source is a human donor in a cohort sampled during active COVID-19. Sequencing was performed on peripheral blood. The V call is TRBV5-4, the J call TRBJ2-1, with 9 bases fitting TRBD1. The DNA of the CDR3 is TGTGCCAGCAGCTTCCGGACAGGGGATGAGCAGTTCTTC. Translating gives CASSFRTGDEQFF.